This TCR beta chain was sequenced during a study of cytomegalovirus exposure and HLA in healthy donors. Whole-study findings and limits: Three of the chains that were CMV-associated were confirmed in vitro to be specific for CMV antigens. The authors enumerated 150 to 200 TCR beta chains as linked to cytomegalovirus.

The CDR3 contains 13 residues. CDR1 and CDR2 from the germline V gene are SQVTM and ANQGSEA. V dropped 7 bases and J dropped 6 bases, with 15 bases sitting between them. Generated by immunoSEQ multiplex PCR, the TCRdb table keeps only in-frame clones and is missing some. The table has tens of thousands of clones, about 91% seen once; the top ten hold around 2.2%. As concerns this clone: What it binds is not known.

This sequence was found in a woman aged 25 to 45 in good health and CMV-seronegative. V usage is TRBV29-1 and J usage is TRBJ2-2, with D possibly being TRBD2 (7 bases). The specimen was PBMCs. CDR3 in amino acids: CSGGREGAGELFF. For the CDR3, the DNA is TGCAGCGGTGGAAGGGAGGGGGCCGGGGAGCTGTTTTTT.